These 32 T cell receptor beta chains originate from one sample sequenced in a study of cytomegalovirus exposure and HLA in healthy donors. Primers: 60 Vbeta forward and 13 Jbeta reverse. Only in-frame clones appear in the TCRdb table, and some are missing; sequencing was by immunoSEQ multiplex PCR. Among about 43,000 clones listed, over 55% were seen once. Input material: PBMCs. Receptors were obtained from a human donor in good health.

A single count supports this clone. The genes are TRBV7-6 and TRBJ1-5, with a tentative D call TRBD1 (5 bases). Germline V gene lookup returns CDR1 SGHVS and CDR2 FNYEAQ. This CDR3 contains 14 residues. The V end was cut by 0 bases, the J end by 4 bases, with 7 bases between. The CDR3 is CASSLADSNQPQHF. The CDR3 bases are TGTGCCAGCAGCTTAGCTGACAGTAATCAGCCCCAGCATTTT.

The chain employs TRBV7-9 and TRBJ1-2; no clear D gene. Germline V gives CDR1 SEHNR, CDR2 FQNEAQ (reference sequence). The CDR3 contains 14 residues. Trimming pared 5 bases from V and 4 bases from J, leaving 14 bases between. The CDR3 DNA follows: TGTGCCAGCAGCCAAGCATTGACTAGCTATGGCTACACCTTC. This encodes CASSQALTSYGYTF. Full variable domain (remainder filled in from reference TRBV7-9 and TRBJ1-2): DTGVSQNPRHKITKRGQNVTFRCDPISEHNRLYWYRQTLGQGPEFLTYFQNEAQLEKSRLLSDRFSAERPKGSFSTLEIQRTEQGDSAMYLCASSQALTSYGYTFGSGTRLTVV.

This clone occurred a few times. V gene TRBV18 combines with J gene TRBJ1-2, with TRBD1 as a possible D gene (6 bases). The CDR3 loop spans 16 amino acids. The ends were cut back, 6 bases at V and 4 bases at J, with 21 bases in the middle. CDR1 is KGHSH, CDR2 LQKENI, per germline. The CDR3: CASSPTGPTSFYGYTF. DNA of the CDR3: TGTGCCAGCTCGCCCACAGGGCCGACCTCTTTCTATGGCTACACCTTC.

The chain links TRBV6-1 to TRBJ2-7, with D maybe TRBD2 (5 bases). Trimming removed 4 bases from V and 0 bases from J, with 13 bases in between. The CDR3 spans 15 residues. CDR1 and CDR2 (germline): MNHNS, SASEGT. CDR3 loop: CASSVAPGSSYEQYF. The CDR3 region has the DNA TGTGCCAGCAGTGTGGCACCGGGATCCTCCTACGAGCAGTACTTC.

CDR3 sequence (DNA): TGTGCCAGCAGTCGACAGGGGGGCACAGATACGCAGTATTTT. It codes for CASSRQGGTDTQYF. J is TRBJ2-3 and V is TRBV27; TRBD1 aligns across 9 bases. Germline V gene lookup returns CDR1 MNHEY and CDR2 SMNVEV (reference sequence). J lost 1 base, V lost 5 bases, and 1 base had no gene match. The CDR3 has 14 amino acids.

The chain uses TRBV28 and TRBJ1-5, with D perhaps TRBD1 (5 bases). V was cut by 5 bases and J by 9 bases, with 11 bases left in between. The CDR3 has 12 residues. Germline CDR1 and CDR2: MDHEN and SYDVKM. The CDR3 DNA is TGTGCCAGCAGTCTGCCTAGGGGGCCCCAGCATTTT. Its translation is CASSLPRGPQHF. Using reference TRBV28 and TRBJ1-5 for the parts outside the CDR3, the full variable domain is DVKVTQSSRYLVKRTGEKVFLECVQDMDHENMFWYRQDPGLGLRLIYFSYDVKMKEKGDIPEGYSVSREKKERFSLILESASTNQTSMYLCASSLPRGPQHFGDGTRLSIL.

The chain carries TRBV5-1 and TRBJ2-7, with D uncertain. Deletions cut 4 bases from V and 1 base from J, with 6 bases between. The CDR3 runs to 12 residues. Germline V lookup: CDR1 SGHRS, CDR2 YFSETQ. As DNA, the CDR3 is TGCGCCAGCAGCCTTGAGTCCTACGAGCAGTACTTC. Its protein product is CASSLESYEQYF.

This chain uses TRBV5-1 with TRBJ1-2; 7 bases line up with TRBD1. The V and J ends lost 0 bases and 4 bases, in that order; junction bases with no gene match: 9. CDR3 size: 16 residues. Germline V gene lookup returns CDR1 SGHRS and CDR2 YFSETQ. Written as DNA, the CDR3 is TGCGCCAGCAGCTTGGAGGGACAGAGAGACGTCTATGGCTACACCTTC. Its translation is CASSLEGQRDVYGYTF.

V and J are TRBV29-1 and TRBJ2-2; possibly TRBD2 for D (5 bases). The CDR3 spans 13 residues. Germline V gene lookup returns CDR1 SQVTM and CDR2 ANQGSEA. The CDR3 protein is CSGWRANTGELFF. The CDR3 nucleotides read TGCAGTGGATGGCGGGCGAACACCGGGGAGCTGTTTTTT.

The chain uses TRBV5-6 and TRBJ1-2, with D unclear. CDR3 length: 13 residues. V shed 4 bases and J shed 14 bases, with 21 bases lying between them. Germline lookup yields CDR1 SGHDT and CDR2 YYEEEE. Here the CDR3 reads CASSRTPGYGETF. The CDR3 region has the DNA TGTGCCAGCAGCAGGACCCCTGGCTATGGGGAGACCTTC.

V is TRBV19 and J is TRBJ1-6, with a possible D match to TRBD1 (5 bases). This CDR3 has 14 residues. Trimming removed 3 bases from V and 10 bases from J, with 13 bases in between. Germline loops: CDR1 LNHDA, CDR2 SQIVND (reference sequence). The CDR3 reads CASSIAQGGSPLHF. The CDR3 region has the DNA TGTGCCAGTAGTATTGCGCAGGGAGGCTCACCCCTCCACTTT.

The J gene is TRBJ2-4, the V gene TRBV5-1; TRBD2 is a possible D gene (5 bases). The CDR3 length is 14 residues. Germline V gives CDR1 SGHRS, CDR2 YFSETQ. Trimming took off 0 bases at V and 12 bases at J, with 16 bases between the two ends. DNA of the CDR3: TGCGCCAGCAGCTTGGGCCTACTAGTTAGCACTCAGTACTTC. It encodes CASSLGLLVSTQYF. The full variable domain, rest sourced from reference TRBV5-1 and TRBJ2-4, is KAGVTQTPRYLIKTRGQQVTLSCSPISGHRSVSWYQQTPGQGLQFLFEYFSETQRNKGNFPGRFSGRQFSNSRSEMNVSTLELGDSALYLCASSLGLLVSTQYFGAGTRLSVL.

The chain has TRBV5-1 and TRBJ1-5; tentative D call: TRBD1 (5 bases). Between the trimmed V and J ends, which lost 0 bases and 0 bases, there was a span of 7 bases. This CDR3 is 15 amino acids long. Per the germline V gene, CDR1 is SGHRS and CDR2 is YFSETQ. The CDR3 coding sequence is TGCGCCAGCAGCTTGGGGGGGGTTAGCAATCAGCCCCAGCATTTT. This sequence encodes CASSLGGVSNQPQHF.

The chain couples TRBV2 to TRBJ2-3, with TRBD1 matching over 8 bases. The CDR3 length is 14 residues. Trimming at V came to 2 bases and at J to 2 bases, leaving 0 bases not matched to a gene. From germline, CDR1 is SNHLY and CDR2 FYNNEI. CDR3 region: CASSEQGATDTQYF. CDR3 sequence (DNA): TGTGCCAGCAGTGAACAGGGGGCCACAGATACGCAGTATTTT. Variable domain in full (rest from reference TRBV2 and TRBJ2-3): EPEVTQTPSHQVTQMGQEVILRCVPISNHLYFYWYRQILGQKVEFLVSFYNNEISEKSEIFDDQFSVERPDGSNFTLKIRSTKLEDSAMYFCASSEQGATDTQYFGPGTRLTVL.

The chain joins TRBV5-1 to TRBJ1-1, with 7 bases that match TRBD1. The germline CDR1 and CDR2 sequences are SGHRS and YFSETQ. The CDR3 runs to 14 residues. With 4 bases clipped from V and 7 bases from J, the junction kept 10 bases outside the gene matches. The CDR3 is CASSLYGTESEAFF. The CDR3 DNA reads TGCGCCAGCAGCCTGTATGGGACAGAAAGTGAAGCTTTCTTT.

The rearrangement uses TRBV10-3 and TRBJ2-7, with TRBD1 matching over 9 bases. Germline CDR1 ENHRY, CDR2 SYGVKD. J lost 5 bases, V lost 7 bases, and 15 bases had no gene match. The CDR3 sequence is 16 residues long. The CDR3 region is CAINPIGGTGLDEQYF. DNA for the CDR3: TGTGCCATCAATCCGATCGGGGGGACAGGGTTGGACGAGCAGTACTTC.

This chain uses TRBV14 with TRBJ2-5; 13 bases line up with TRBD2. The germline V gene has CDR1 SGHDN and CDR2 FVKESK. The CDR3 sequence is 17 residues long. The V gene end was trimmed by 4 bases and the J gene end by 4 bases; junction bases not matched to a gene: 9. This CDR3 is CASSPWTSGGWGETQYF. The CDR3 bases are TGTGCCAGCAGCCCTTGGACTAGCGGGGGATGGGGAGAGACCCAGTACTTC.

This sequence joins TRBV10-2 and TRBJ1-2; 9 nucleotides line up with TRBD1. The junction had 14 bases not matched to a gene; V was cut back by 7 bases and J by 8 bases. The CDR3 consists of 15 residues. CDR1 is WSHSY and CDR2 is SAAADI in the germline V gene. In nucleotides, the CDR3 is TGCGCCAGCACCGGGACAGGGTTTGTATCGTCAGGCTACACCTTC. Its protein is CASTGTGFVSSGYTF.

V gene TRBV7-2 combines with J gene TRBJ2-2; TRBD2 is a possible D gene (5 bases). CDR1 SGHTA and CDR2 FQGNSA come from the germline V gene. V gave up 2 bases and J gave up 5 bases, with 9 bases separating them. The CDR3 contains 14 residues. The CDR3 loop reads CASSLIGVTGELFF. The CDR3 nucleotides read TGTGCCAGCAGCTTAATCGGGGTGACCGGGGAGCTGTTTTTT.

The chain recombines TRBV2 with TRBJ2-7; 7 nucleotides line up with TRBD1. This CDR3 contains 14 residues. CDR1 is SNHLY and CDR2 is FYNNEI in the germline V gene. The trim removed 3 bases at V and 2 bases at J, leaving 4 bases unmatched. CDR3 nucleotides: TGTGCCAGCAGTGAGACAGGGACAACCTACGAGCAGTACTTC. Its protein product is CASSETGTTYEQYF.

This clone was counted between two and nine times. The CDR3, as DNA: TGTGCCAGCAGCCCAAGGGGGTACACAGATACGCAGTATTTT. Translation gives CASSPRGYTDTQYF. The genes are TRBV5-6 and TRBJ2-3, with D possibly TRBD1 on 6 matching bases. CDR1 SGHDT and CDR2 YYEEEE come from the germline V gene. Trimming left V 4 bases short and J 2 bases short, with 11 bases between. This CDR3 has 14 residues.

V gene TRBV25-1 combines with J gene TRBJ1-5; TRBD1 might be the D (6 bases). The CDR3 has 14 amino acids. Germline lookup yields CDR1 MGHDK and CDR2 SYGVNS. Trimming took off 3 bases at V and 5 bases at J, with 11 bases between the two ends. CDR3 in DNA: TGTGCCAGCAGTGACCACAGGGCTCATCAGCCCCAGCATTTT. Protein sequence: CASSDHRAHQPQHF.

V and J are TRBV2 and TRBJ2-7; D gene uncertain. Germline V gene lookup returns CDR1 SNHLY and CDR2 FYNNEI. There are 11 residues in the CDR3. Trimming cost V 8 bases and J 4 bases, with 9 bases left between them. This chain's CDR3 is CASSKQYEQYF. The CDR3 DNA sequence: TGTGCCAGCTCTAAGCAATACGAGCAGTACTTC. The whole variable domain, remainder taken from reference TRBV2 and TRBJ2-7, is EPEVTQTPSHQVTQMGQEVILRCVPISNHLYFYWYRQILGQKVEFLVSFYNNEISEKSEIFDDQFSVERPDGSNFTLKIRSTKLEDSAMYFCASSKQYEQYFGPGTRLTVT.

The chain links TRBV9 to TRBJ1-2, with TRBD1 matching 8 bases. This CDR3 has 20 amino acids. J gave up 1 base and V 0 bases, and 17 bases lay outside the gene matches. CDR1 is SGDLS and CDR2 is YYNGEE in the germline V gene. As DNA, the CDR3 is TGTGCCAGCAGCGTAGCTTTTGGGACAGGAGACCTCTCTAGTAACTATGGCTACACCTTC. This gives the protein CASSVAFGTGDLSSNYGYTF.

This clone was counted only a few times. The rearrangement links TRBV5-1 to TRBJ1-3; 7 bases fit TRBD1. The CDR3 is 16 residues long. Germline V lookup: CDR1 SGHRS, CDR2 YFSETQ. J was trimmed by 2 bases and V by 5 bases; bases with no gene match: 10. This CDR3 reads CASSQFAGGTGNTIYF. The CDR3 region has the DNA TGCGCCAGCAGTCAGTTCGCAGGGGGGACTGGAAACACCATATATTTT.

The V call is TRBV5-1, the J call TRBJ2-1; the match to TRBD2 covers 9 bases. The germline V gene has CDR1 SGHRS and CDR2 YFSETQ. The CDR3 runs 14 residues. Unmatched junction bases numbered 5, after V lost 3 bases and J lost 7 bases. The CDR3 DNA reads as TGCGCCAGCAGCTGGGGGACTAGCTCTAATGAGCAGTTCTTC. Its translation is CASSWGTSSNEQFF.

The V call is TRBV9, the J call TRBJ2-1; possible D gene TRBD1, 5 bases. The CDR3 totals 14 residues. Germline CDR1 and CDR2: SGDLS and YYNGEE. Trimming took off 5 bases at V and 0 bases at J, with 9 bases between the two ends. CDR3 loop: CASRQVSSYNEQFF. DNA of the CDR3: TGTGCCAGCAGACAGGTAAGCTCCTACAATGAGCAGTTCTTC.

V and J are TRBV7-2 and TRBJ2-5; TRBD1 agrees at 8 bases. This CDR3 has 16 residues. CDR1 is SGHTA and CDR2 is FQGNSA in the germline V gene. V gave up 5 bases and J gave up 4 bases; unmatched junction bases: 12. The CDR3 DNA sequence: TGTGCCAGCAGCCAAACCACGGGCAGGGGGCCAGAGACCCAGTACTTC. Its translation: CASSQTTGRGPETQYF.

The chain is built from TRBV29-1 and TRBJ2-3; perhaps TRBD1 as D (6 bases). Between the trimmed V and J ends, which lost 8 bases and 5 bases, there was a span of 20 bases. Germline loops: CDR1 SQVTM, CDR2 ANQGSEA. The length of the CDR3 is 14 residues. The CDR3 here is CSQGGNRIRDTQYF. In DNA, the CDR3 is TGCAGCCAAGGGGGTAATCGGATCCGAGATACGCAGTATTTT.

Comments on this clone: Other nucleotide sequences in the sample specify the same CDR3. The J gene is TRBJ1-2, the V gene TRBV6-5, with 9 bases aligning to TRBD1. The J segment lost 7 bases and the V segment lost 6 bases, leaving 9 bases of the junction unmatched. CDR3 length equals 14 residues. The germline CDR1 and CDR2 sequences are MNHEY and SVGAGI. DNA for the CDR3: TGTGCCAGCAGCCGGGACAGGGATTATACTGGCTACACCTTC. This encodes CASSRDRDYTGYTF.

This chain uses TRBV7-2 with TRBJ2-1; 9 bases are a match to TRBD2. After removal of 8 bases from V and 7 bases from J, the junction contained 12 bases not matched to a gene. Per the germline V gene, CDR1 is SGHTA and CDR2 is FQGNSA. The CDR3 runs 15 residues. The CDR3 spells CASGVAGALGNEQFF. The CDR3 coding sequence is TGTGCCAGCGGGGTAGCGGGGGCCCTAGGGAATGAGCAGTTCTTC.

This clone turned up a few times. V is TRBV7-9 and J is TRBJ1-5, with D hard to call. Germline loops: CDR1 SEHNR, CDR2 FQNEAQ (reference sequence). Trimming removed 4 bases at V and 0 bases at J, with 10 bases between. This CDR3 has 15 amino acids. In nucleotides, the CDR3 is TGTGCCAGCAGCTCAGACACCTATAGCAATCAGCCCCAGCATTTT. Its protein is CASSSDTYSNQPQHF.